This TCR beta chain originates from a study of T cells expressing NK-cell markers. Findings and caveats of the study: Of the CD8+ T cells in more than five donors, roughly 1.0-7.5% belonged to dominant NKG2C+ clonotypes.

TCRdb reprocessed the 5' RACE reads and stores each CDR3 protein as one record, lacking DNA. The data include some 110,000 distinct CDR3 sequences; the top ten clones carry approximately 17%. The CDR3 sequence is 16 residues long. CDR1 and CDR2 from the germline V gene are SQVTM and ANQGSEA. Points on this clonotype: The antigen remains unidentified.

The origin of this receptor is a woman between 18 and 69 years old in good health. This chain joins TRBV29-1 and TRBJ1-3. The sequenced sample consisted of blood T cells: a sorted CD56 or NKG2C T cell subset, CD4+ or CD8+ T cells, or bulk PBMC T cells (not recorded which). CDR3 region: CSVSTWGENSGNTIYF.